Shown below are 23 T cell receptor beta chains from a single sample sequenced in a study of T cell responses to AZD1222 COVID-19 vaccine. The assay was immunoSEQ multiplex PCR, and TCRdb's table has in-frame clones only and misses some. The data show about 45,000 clones, with around 90% seen just once and around 1.1% held by the top ten. The sample in question was peripheral blood, obtained 28 days after the second AZD1222 dose. The receptors shown here come from an adult who received the AZD1222 COVID-19 vaccine.

The genes are TRBV19 and TRBJ1-4; weak D call: TRBD1 (6 bases). The CDR3 is 15 amino acids. CDR1 is LNHDA, CDR2 SQIVND, per germline (reference sequence). V was cut by 4 bases and J by 4 bases, with 13 bases left in between. The CDR3 DNA reads TGTGCCAGTAGTAGCCGGACAGTGTTTAATGAAAAACTGTTTTTT. Its protein is CASSSRTVFNEKLFF.

V gene TRBV7-2 combines with J gene TRBJ1-3, with D perhaps TRBD1 (6 bases). Trimming took 2 bases from V and 6 from J, leaving 8 bases between them. This CDR3 spans 13 amino acids. Germline-derived CDR1 and CDR2 are SGHTA and FQGNSA. Here the CDR3 DNA reads TGTGCCAGCAGCTTATACAGGGAAAACACCATATATTTT. This sequence encodes CASSLYRENTIYF.

The chain joins TRBV11-2 to TRBJ2-2; 15 bases are a match to TRBD2. The germline V gene has CDR1 SGHAT and CDR2 FQNNGV. V was pared by 0 bases and J by 4 bases, with 0 bases of the junction left unmatched. CDR3 length equals 17 residues. This CDR3 reads CASSLEGLAGGTGELFF. The CDR3 bases are TGTGCCAGCAGCTTAGAGGGACTAGCGGGAGGCACCGGGGAGCTGTTTTTT. The variable domain in full, completed from reference TRBV11-2 and TRBJ2-2, reads EAGVAQSPRYKIIEKRQSVAFWCNPISGHATLYWYQQILGQGPKLLIQFQNNGVVDDSQLPKDRFSAERLKGVDSTLKIQPAKLEDSAVYLCASSLEGLAGGTGELFFGEGSRLTVL.

This rearrangement joins TRBV2 to TRBJ1-1; maybe TRBD1 (6 bases). Germline V gives CDR1 SNHLY, CDR2 FYNNEI. Trimming stripped 2 bases from V and 8 bases from J, with 15 bases between. The CDR3 sequence is 14 residues long. CDR3 loop: CASSELGAYSEAFF. The CDR3 DNA sequence: TGTGCCAGCAGTGAACTGGGGGCTTATTCCGAAGCTTTCTTT.

This clone occurred once. The chain joins TRBV28 to TRBJ2-1, with 8 bases aligning to TRBD1. Germline CDR1 MDHEN, CDR2 SYDVKM. This CDR3 contains 18 residues. V lost 3 bases, J lost 4 bases, and 14 bases stayed unmatched. The CDR3 protein is CASSLTGAGRPRYNEQFF. CDR3 in DNA: TGTGCCAGCAGTTTGACAGGGGCAGGGAGACCGAGGTACAATGAGCAGTTCTTC.

V and J are TRBV18 and TRBJ2-7, with 9 positions matching TRBD2. Trimming cost V 0 bases and J 0 bases; bases outside gene matches: 12. CDR1 and CDR2 from the germline V gene are KGHSH and LQKENI. This CDR3 comprises 19 residues. CDR3 region: CASSPPGQTASGTSYEQYF. The CDR3 region has the DNA TGTGCCAGCTCACCACCGGGGCAAACGGCTAGCGGGACCTCCTACGAGCAGTACTTC.

This chain uses TRBV19 with TRBJ2-3; 14 bases agree with TRBD2. The CDR3 extends over 16 amino acids. J lost 5 bases, V lost 10 bases, and 11 bases had no gene match. Germline V gene data show CDR1 as LNHDA and CDR2 as SQIVND (reference sequence). CDR3 in amino acids: CATARGLAGVGDTQYF. Written as DNA, the CDR3 is TGTGCCACCGCCCGGGGACTAGCGGGAGTGGGAGATACGCAGTATTTT.

The rearrangement uses TRBV5-4 and TRBJ1-6, with TRBD1 identical over 8 bases. Germline CDR1 reads SGHNT; CDR2 reads YYREEE (reference sequence). The V and J ends lost 4 bases and 9 bases, in that order; junction bases with no gene match: 9. This CDR3 region has 15 residues. The CDR3 region has the DNA TGTGCCAGCAGCAAGGACAGGGATTTGAGTTCACCCCTCCACTTT. Its protein is CASSKDRDLSSPLHF.

The gene calls are TRBV30 and TRBJ2-7; TRBD2 agrees at 12 bases. This CDR3 region has 15 residues. CDR1 GTSNPN and CDR2 SVGIG come from the germline V gene (reference sequence). V gave up 2 bases and J gave up 2 bases; unmatched junction bases: 4. The chain's CDR3 is CAWSPTSGRAYEQYF. CDR3 coding DNA: TGTGCCTGGAGTCCGACTAGCGGGAGAGCCTACGAGCAGTACTTC.

This chain uses TRBV11-3 with TRBJ1-2; 8 nucleotides match TRBD1. Germline values: CDR1 SGHNT, CDR2 YENEEA. Losses at the gene ends were 1 base for V and 7 bases for J; bases not matched to a gene: 5. The CDR3 is made up of 14 amino acids. The CDR3 spells CASSLVAGGCGYTF. Written as DNA, the CDR3 is TGTGCCAGCAGCTTAGTAGCAGGGGGCTGTGGCTACACCTTC.

The rearrangement joins TRBV5-6 to TRBJ2-7; 8 bases are a match to TRBD2. J was trimmed by 5 bases and V by 4 bases; bases with no gene match: 5. The CDR3 consists of 13 residues. CDR1 and CDR2 from the germline V gene are SGHDT and YYEEEE. CDR3 sequence reads: CASSTGTSNEQYF. In nucleotides, the CDR3 is TGTGCCAGCAGCACAGGGACTAGTAACGAGCAGTACTTC.

The rearrangement links TRBV5-1 to TRBJ1-2; D uncertain. CDR3 size: 13 residues. Trimming took 0 bases from V and 2 from J, leaving 5 bases between them. Germline CDR1 SGHRS, CDR2 YFSETQ. The CDR3 nucleotides are TGCGCCAGCAGCTTGGACCAGAACTATGGCTACACCTTC. Translated, it gives CASSLDQNYGYTF.

The V call is TRBV18, the J call TRBJ2-7; tentatively, D is TRBD2 (6 bases). This CDR3 is built from 13 residues. The V end lost 6 bases, the J end lost 6 bases, and 15 bases lay between the germline ends. Germline V gene sequence: CDR1 KGHSH, CDR2 LQKENI. The CDR3 nucleotides are TGTGCCAGCTCCCTAAAGATGGAGGGCGAGCAGTACTTC. Protein sequence: CASSLKMEGEQYF. The full variable domain, completed using reference TRBV18 and TRBJ2-7, is NAGVMQNPRHLVRRRGQEARLRCSPMKGHSHVYWYRQLPEEGLKFMVYLQKENIIDESGMPKERFSAEFPKEGPSILRIQQVVRGDSAAYFCASSLKMEGEQYFGPGTRLTVT.

This chain uses TRBV9 with TRBJ1-1; TRBD1 is a possible D gene (6 bases). The CDR3 contains 15 residues. Deletions cut 2 bases from V and 1 base from J, with 12 bases between. Per germline, CDR1 SGDLS and CDR2 YYNGEE. The chain's CDR3 is CASSVHGGQNTEAFF. The CDR3 region has the DNA TGTGCCAGCAGCGTTCACGGGGGACAGAACACTGAAGCTTTCTTT. Drawing the rest from reference TRBV9 and TRBJ1-1, the complete variable domain is DSGVTQTPKHLITATGQRVTLRCSPRSGDLSVYWYQQSLDQGLQFLIQYYNGEERAKGNILERFSAQQFPDLHSELNLSSLELGDSALYFCASSVHGGQNTEAFFGQGTRLTVV.

This clone was picked up one time. V gene TRBV5-6 combines with J gene TRBJ1-5; tentatively, D is TRBD1 (6 bases). The CDR3 loop spans 14 amino acids. Germline lookup yields CDR1 SGHDT and CDR2 YYEEEE. Deletions cut 3 bases from V and 3 bases from J, with 10 bases between. CDR3 residues: CASSSGQINQPQHF. The CDR3 bases are TGTGCCAGCAGCTCCGGACAGATCAATCAGCCCCAGCATTTT.

The rearrangement joins TRBV19 to TRBJ2-1; weak D call: TRBD2 (6 bases). Germline loops: CDR1 LNHDA, CDR2 SQIVND (reference sequence). The CDR3 runs 13 residues. Trimming took 1 base from V and 9 from J, leaving 10 bases between them. In DNA, the CDR3 is TGTGCCAGTAGTATAGTGATGACTAGTGAGCAGTTCTTC. Protein product: CASSIVMTSEQFF.

There are a few counts of this clone. This chain joins TRBV4-1 and TRBJ1-6; TRBD1 matches 7 bases. The CDR3 is 18 residues long. CDR1 is MGHRA and CDR2 is YSYEKL in the germline V gene. V dropped 1 base and J dropped 0; count of bases not matched to a gene: 6. The CDR3 is CASSQGGGRSSYNSPLHF. Written as DNA, the CDR3 is TGCGCCAGCAGCCAAGGAGGGGGCCGGAGCTCCTATAATTCACCCCTCCACTTT.

This clone has only one observation. The rearrangement joins TRBV7-2 to TRBJ1-1; TRBD1 matches at 7 bases. CDR3 size: 14 residues. Looked up from germline, CDR1 is SGHTA and CDR2 is FQGNSA. V lost 6 bases and J lost 5; bases outside the gene matches: 9. CDR3 coding DNA: TGTGCCAGCAGAAGAGGGGGCGCCGTGACTGAAGCTTTCTTT. Translated, it gives CASRRGGAVTEAFF.

The rearrangement uses TRBV10-1 and TRBJ2-3; D ambiguous. This CDR3 contains 13 residues. The germline CDR1 and CDR2 sequences are WNHNN and SYGVQD (reference sequence). The germline V and J ends were trimmed by 3 bases and 2 bases, with 6 bases remaining between them. The CDR3 loop is CASSDSNTDTQYF. CDR3 DNA: TGCGCCAGCAGTGACAGTAACACAGATACGCAGTATTTT.

V and J are TRBV28 and TRBJ1-5, with TRBD1 identical over 9 bases. This CDR3 region has 15 residues. Germline V gene sequence: CDR1 MDHEN, CDR2 SYDVKM. The V segment lost 6 bases and the J segment 3 bases; nucleotides outside the gene matches: 6. DNA for the CDR3: TGTGCCAGCAGGGGGGACAGGGAACTCAATCAGCCCCAGCATTTT. This translates into CASRGDRELNQPQHF.

V is TRBV27 and J is TRBJ2-1; the D gene is possibly TRBD2 (6 bases). The CDR3 consists of 16 residues. Trimming pared 0 bases from V and 4 bases from J, leaving 13 bases between. The germline CDR1 and CDR2 sequences are MNHEY and SMNVEV (reference sequence). For the CDR3, the DNA is TGTGCCAGCAGTTTATCGGGGGGACTGAATTACAATGAGCAGTTCTTC. This codes for CASSLSGGLNYNEQFF.

V and J are TRBV5-1 and TRBJ2-3, with TRBD2 matching over 11 bases. CDR1 is SGHRS, CDR2 YFSETQ, per germline. This CDR3 spans 16 amino acids. J gave up 2 bases and V 3 bases, and 5 bases lay outside the gene matches. Here the CDR3 reads CASSSRLAGSTDTQYF. The CDR3, as DNA: TGCGCCAGCAGCTCCCGACTAGCGGGGTCCACAGATACGCAGTATTTT.

The genes are TRBV6-5 and TRBJ2-3, with 8 nucleotides matching TRBD2. Germline lookup yields CDR1 MNHEY and CDR2 SVGAGI. The junction had 7 bases not matched to a gene; V was cut back by 6 bases and J by 2 bases. This CDR3 has 15 amino acids. The DNA of the CDR3 is TGTGCCAGCAGAAGAGCACTAGCGGCCACAGATACGCAGTATTTT. Translated: CASRRALAATDTQYF.